This TCR beta chain appears in the sequencing data of a study of CD8 T cells in ankylosing spondylitis. CDR3 length equals 13 residues. Germline lookup yields CDR1 SGHTA and CDR2 FQGTGA. V was cut by 6 bases and J by 0 bases, with 8 bases left in between. This clonotype was found many times. TCRdb ran MiXCR on the 5' RACE reads and lists one entry per CDR3 protein. The data show more than 110,000 distinct CDR3 sequences, more than 7% seen once. The sample consisted of synovial fluid, either unsorted or a sorted T cell fraction (not recorded which). This sequence joins TRBV7-3 and TRBJ1-1; D gene ambiguous. The origin of this receptor is a male donor with ankylosing spondylitis. In nucleotides, the CDR3 is TGTGCCAGCAGTTGGACTCTGAACACTGAAGCTTTCTTT. This translates into CASSWTLNTEAFF. Together with reference TRBV7-3 and TRBJ1-1, the CDR3 gives the full variable domain: GAGVSQTPSNKVTEKGKYVELRCDPISGHTALYWYRQSLGQGPEFLIYFQGTGAADDSGLPNDRFFAVRPEGSVSTLKIQRTERGDSAVYLCASSWTLNTEAFFGQGTRLTVV.